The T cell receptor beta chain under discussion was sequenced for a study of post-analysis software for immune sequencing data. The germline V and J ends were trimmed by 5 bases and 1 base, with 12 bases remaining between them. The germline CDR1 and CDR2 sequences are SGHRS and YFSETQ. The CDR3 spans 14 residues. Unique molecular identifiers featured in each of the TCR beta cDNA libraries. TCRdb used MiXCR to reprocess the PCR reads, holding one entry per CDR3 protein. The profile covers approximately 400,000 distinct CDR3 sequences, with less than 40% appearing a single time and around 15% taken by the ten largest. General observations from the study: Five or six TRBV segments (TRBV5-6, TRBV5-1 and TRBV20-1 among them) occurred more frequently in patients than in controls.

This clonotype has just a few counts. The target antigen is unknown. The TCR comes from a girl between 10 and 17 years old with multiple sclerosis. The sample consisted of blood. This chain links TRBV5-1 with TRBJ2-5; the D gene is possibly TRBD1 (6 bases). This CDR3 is CASRPGQFQETQYF. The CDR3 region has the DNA TGCGCCAGCAGGCCGGGACAATTCCAAGAGACCCAGTACTTC. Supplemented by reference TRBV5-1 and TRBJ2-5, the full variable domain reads KAGVTQTPRYLIKTRGQQVTLSCSPISGHRSVSWYQQTPGQGLQFLFEYFSETQRNKGNFPGRFSGRQFSNSRSEMNVSTLELGDSALYLCASRPGQFQETQYFGPGTRLLVL.